Following are 28 T cell receptor beta chains from one sample sequenced in a study of vaccination and CD4 T cells after COVID-19. Sequenced with the Oncomine TCR Beta short-read assay was DNA taken from cultured CD4+ T cells. One entry per CDR3 protein, called by TCRdb with MiXCR from the PCR reads. The sample yields approximately 15,000 distinct CDR3 sequences, approximately 57% seen once. These receptors' targets are unknown. The treatment was: roughly 11-day PBMC culture with coronavirus spike peptide pools or control peptides (ViraFEST assay). Input material: CD4+ T cells from blood, cultured in vitro. The origin of the receptors is a human donor who had recovered from COVID-19.

This clonotype was counted once. The genes are TRBV7-2 and TRBJ1-1; D may be TRBD1 (6 bases). CDR3 length: 12 amino acids. Germline loops: CDR1 SGHTA, CDR2 FQGNSA. The V end lost 5 bases, the J end lost 11 bases, and 15 bases lay between the germline ends. CDR3 DNA sequence: TGTGCCAGCAGCGTAAGGGGGTTTGGGGCTTTCTTT. Translated, it gives CASSVRGFGAFF. The entire variable domain, with the rest obtained from reference TRBV7-2 and TRBJ1-1, is as follows: GAGVSQSPSNKVTEKGKDVELRCDPISGHTALYWYRQSLGQGLEFLIYFQGNSAPDKSGLPSDRFSAERTGGSVSTLTIQRTQQEDSAVYLCASSVRGFGAFFGQGTRLTVV.

This clonotype has a handful of counts. This chain connects TRBV7-8 to TRBJ1-6; the D is unclear. Trimming cost V 8 bases and J 8 bases, with 13 bases left between them. This CDR3 has 13 residues. In germline, CDR1 is SGHVS, CDR2 FQNEAQ. The CDR3 loop reads CASGVYTHSPLHF. CDR3 in DNA: TGTGCCAGCGGAGTTTATACCCATTCACCCCTCCACTTT. The full variable domain, completed using reference TRBV7-8 and TRBJ1-6, is GAGVSQSPRYKVAKRGQDVALRCDPISGHVSLFWYQQALGQGPEFLTYFQNEAQLDKSGLPSDRFFAERPEGSVSTLKIQRTQQEDSAVYLCASGVYTHSPLHFGNGTRLTVT.

This clonotype was recorded a few times. The V gene is TRBV24-1, the J gene TRBJ1-2; TRBD1 might be the D (6 bases). There are 14 residues in the CDR3. Trimming left V 4 bases short and J 1 base short, with 9 bases between. Germline V gives CDR1 KGHDR, CDR2 SFDVKD. The CDR3 coding sequence is TGTGCCACCAGTGAAAACAGGGATAACTATGGCTACACCTTC. Translation gives CATSENRDNYGYTF.

This clonotype was found a few times. The rearrangement uses TRBV6-1 and TRBJ2-5; maybe TRBD2 (6 bases). CDR1 is MNHNS, CDR2 SASEGT, per germline. Trimming pared 2 bases from V and 5 bases from J, leaving 9 bases between. The CDR3 runs 13 residues. Here the CDR3 DNA reads TGTGCCAGCAGTGAACTTGGAGGGGAGACCCAGTACTTC. Protein sequence: CASSELGGETQYF.

In the case of this clonotype: A much larger clone lies a single base off, so this may be a read error. The chain joins TRBV28 to TRBJ1-5, with 7 bases that match TRBD1. CDR3 length equals 16 residues. The germline V gene has CDR1 MDHEN and CDR2 SYDVKM. CDR3 sequence (DNA): TGTGCCAGCAGGTCGACAGGGCGGATTCGAAATCAGGCCCAGCATTTT. It translates to CASRSTGRIRNQAQHF.

This clonotype has a handful of counts. J is TRBJ2-5 and V is TRBV24-1; possibly TRBD1 for D (5 bases). The CDR3 has 15 residues. Germline lookup yields CDR1 KGHDR and CDR2 SFDVKD. Trimming cost V 2 bases and J 5 bases, with 14 bases left between them. CDR3 nucleotide sequence: TGTGCCACCAGTGATTCTTTCAGGGCAGGTGAGACCCAGTACTTC. It encodes CATSDSFRAGETQYF.

The rearrangement links TRBV19 to TRBJ1-5; TRBD1 might be the D (5 bases). CDR1 and CDR2 from the germline V gene are LNHDA and SQIVND (reference sequence). Trimming took off 1 base at V and 10 bases at J, with 20 bases between the two ends. CDR3 length equals 16 residues. This CDR3 reads CASSIGGVSGGEPQHF. In DNA, the CDR3 is TGTGCCAGTAGTATAGGGGGCGTTTCTGGGGGGGAACCCCAGCATTTT.

This clonotype occurred a few times. The CDR3: CASQSLVNGVTEAFF. CDR3 nucleotides: TGTGCCAGCCAGTCTTTGGTAAACGGAGTGACTGAAGCTTTCTTT. V and J are TRBV6-1 and TRBJ1-1; the D is unclear. Germline V lookup: CDR1 MNHNS, CDR2 SASEGT. The CDR3 is 15 amino acids. V was clipped by 8 bases and J by 5 bases, with 21 bases between them.

This clonotype was recorded only once. The chain employs TRBV19 and TRBJ2-3; 8 bases agree with TRBD1. After removal of 3 bases from V and 10 bases from J, the junction contained 12 bases not matched to a gene. This CDR3 is built from 15 residues. The germline CDR1 and CDR2 sequences are LNHDA and SQIVND (reference sequence). The CDR3 DNA follows: TGTGCCAGTAGTATTTCAGGGGGCCCCACTGGGGCGCAGTATTTT. It translates to CASSISGGPTGAQYF.

The rearrangement uses TRBV5-1 and TRBJ1-1, with D uncertain. The CDR3 loop spans 13 amino acids. Germline V gene data show CDR1 as SGHRS and CDR2 as YFSETQ. Deletions cut 6 bases from V and 4 bases from J, with 13 bases between. CDR3 amino acids: CASNKGEGTEAFF. In DNA form, the CDR3 reads TGCGCCAGCAACAAGGGAGAAGGCACTGAAGCTTTCTTT.

The chain couples TRBV20-1 to TRBJ2-1, with 11 bases that match TRBD2. Germline lookup yields CDR1 DFQATT and CDR2 SNEGSKA (reference sequence). The CDR3 covers 13 residues. Losses at the gene ends were 6 bases for V and 9 bases for J; bases not matched to a gene: 7. This CDR3 is CSAEGLAGSEQFF. The DNA of the CDR3 is TGCAGTGCCGAAGGACTAGCGGGCAGTGAGCAGTTCTTC.

By proportion, this clonotype is large (0.1 to 1%). The chain is built from TRBV7-8 and TRBJ1-5, with unresolved D. The CDR3 covers 18 residues. Trimming took off 0 bases at V and 0 bases at J, with 15 bases between the two ends. From germline, CDR1 is SGHVS and CDR2 FQNEAQ. For the CDR3, the DNA is TGTGCCAGCAGCTTAGCGCGTTCACCCGGTTATAGCAATCAGCCCCAGCATTTT. Translated, it gives CASSLARSPGYSNQPQHF.

The V call is TRBV7-6, the J call TRBJ1-3; D call uncertain. The CDR3 totals 16 residues. CDR1 SGHVS and CDR2 FNYEAQ come from the germline V gene. Trimming removed 0 bases from V and 0 bases from J, with 9 bases in between. CDR3 sequence: CASSLAGRYSGNTIYF. Written as DNA, the CDR3 is TGTGCCAGCAGCTTAGCGGGGAGATACTCTGGAAACACCATATATTTT.

This clonotype was picked up a small number of times. A junction end diverges from the germline sequence, so it may reflect a read error. V usage is TRBV20-1 and J usage is TRBJ1-2; tentatively, D is TRBD1 (6 bases). Per the germline V gene, CDR1 is DFQATT and CDR2 is SNEGSKA (reference sequence). The CDR3 is 14 residues long. CDR3 loop: CSPRGGSKNYGYTF. The CDR3 DNA reads TGCAGTCCTAGGGGGGGCAGCAAGAACTATGGCTACACCTTC.

This clonotype was seen once. The chain has TRBV19 and TRBJ2-4; the match to TRBD2 covers 9 bases. V shed 5 bases, J shed 3 bases, and the junction held 14 bases outside the gene matches. CDR1 LNHDA and CDR2 SQIVND come from the germline V gene (reference sequence). The CDR3 spans 18 residues. CDR3 DNA sequence: TGTGCCAGTAGTTCTCCTAGCGGGGCACCCCGACTCAAAAACATTCAGTACTTC. This sequence encodes CASSSPSGAPRLKNIQYF.

This clonotype showed up just once. The V gene is TRBV12-3 or TRBV12-4, the J gene TRBJ1-2; perhaps TRBD1 as D (5 bases). The CDR3 totals 15 residues. The V gene lost 3 bases and the J gene lost 3 bases, with 14 bases spanning the gap. CDR3 residues: CASSLRKDRDYGYTF. DNA of the CDR3: TGTGCCAGCAGTTTGCGAAAAGACAGAGACTATGGCTACACCTTC.

In this sample, this clonotype is medium-sized. The J gene is TRBJ2-2, the V gene TRBV7-3; 8 nucleotides agree with TRBD2. V shed 5 bases, J shed 1 base, and the junction held 3 bases outside the gene matches. Germline lookup yields CDR1 SGHTA and CDR2 FQGTGA. The CDR3 spans 15 residues. The CDR3 nucleotides are TGTGCCAGCAGCGCCGGGGGGGAGAACACCGGGGAGCTGTTTTTT. Translation: CASSAGGENTGELFF.

This clonotype was seen a few times. V gene TRBV11-2 combines with J gene TRBJ2-1, with D unclear. The J call may be wrong; the DNA end is better matched by TRBJ2-7. The CDR3 extends over 14 amino acids. Germline assignment: CDR1 SGHAT and CDR2 FQNNGV. The CDR3 sequence is CASSLARGGYEQYF. The DNA of the CDR3 is TGTGCCAGCAGCTTAGCGAGAGGTGGCTACGAGCAGTACTTC.

The V and J genes are TRBV14 and TRBJ2-1, with 10 nucleotides matching TRBD1. V was pared by 3 bases and J by 6 bases, with 8 bases of the junction left unmatched. This CDR3 is 16 amino acids long. CDR1 is SGHDN and CDR2 is FVKESK in the germline V gene. The DNA of the CDR3 is TGTGCCAGCAGCCAGGGGCGGGACAGGGGTTCCAATGAGCAGTTCTTC. Amino acid sequence: CASSQGRDRGSNEQFF.

This clonotype turned up a few times. V is TRBV19 and J is TRBJ2-7; 10 bases match TRBD2. The CDR3 has 16 residues. With 2 bases clipped from V and 3 bases from J, the junction kept 7 bases outside the gene matches. Germline V gene sequence: CDR1 LNHDA, CDR2 SQIVND (reference sequence). The chain's CDR3 is CASSIRYPSGGYEQYF. CDR3 bases: TGTGCCAGTAGTATACGATATCCTAGCGGGGGCTACGAGCAGTACTTC.

This clonotype appeared once. The genes are TRBV18 and TRBJ2-5; 9 bases are a match to TRBD2. The junction had 9 bases not matched to a gene; V was cut back by 2 bases and J by 5 bases. This CDR3 spans 16 amino acids. Germline V lookup: CDR1 KGHSH, CDR2 LQKENI. The DNA of the CDR3 is TGTGCCAGCTCACCAATGGCGGGAGGGCCTCTCGAGACCCAGTACTTC. Protein product: CASSPMAGGPLETQYF. Full variable domain (outside the CDR3, taken from reference TRBV18 and TRBJ2-5): NAGVMQNPRHLVRRRGQEARLRCSPMKGHSHVYWYRQLPEEGLKFMVYLQKENIIDESGMPKERFSAEFPKEGPSILRIQQVVRGDSAAYFCASSPMAGGPLETQYFGPGTRLLVL.

This clonotype was seen a single time. The chain couples TRBV28 to TRBJ1-2; the D gene is possibly TRBD1 (6 bases). The CDR3 is made up of 15 amino acids. Per germline, CDR1 MDHEN and CDR2 SYDVKM. Trimming left V 2 bases short and J 10 bases short, with 20 bases between. CDR3 in amino acids: CASSLTGASGGVYTF. The CDR3 DNA is TGTGCCAGCAGTTTAACGGGGGCCTCTGGCGGAGTCTACACCTTC.

The V and J genes are TRBV19 and TRBJ1-1; no clear D gene. The CDR3 is made up of 13 amino acids. Trimming removed 7 bases at V and 0 bases at J, with 9 bases between. The germline V gene encodes CDR1 LNHDA and CDR2 SQIVND (reference sequence). Here the CDR3 reads CASKGRLNTEAFF. CDR3 coding DNA: TGTGCCAGTAAGGGCAGATTGAACACTGAAGCTTTCTTT.

This clonotype was observed a single time. Germline is not matched at one junction end, which may reflect a read error. The V gene is TRBV11-2, the J gene TRBJ1-3, with D possibly being TRBD1 (5 bases). CDR3 length: 15 amino acids. Germline values: CDR1 SGHAT, CDR2 FQNNGV. CDR3 sequence: CASSLVRGLGNTMYF. CDR3 in DNA: TGTGCCAGCAGCTTAGTACGGGGACTTGGAAACACCATGTATTTT.

The chain employs TRBV20-1 and TRBJ2-5; TRBD2 agrees at 8 bases. CDR1 is DFQATT, CDR2 SNEGSKA, per germline (reference sequence). The junction had 5 bases not matched to a gene; V was cut back by 4 bases and J by 1 base. CDR3 length equals 14 residues. In DNA form, the CDR3 reads TGCAGTGCTACCGACAGCGGGGGCCAAGAGACCCAGTACTTC. Its protein product is CSATDSGGQETQYF.

V usage is TRBV20-1 and J usage is TRBJ2-7, with D possibly TRBD1 on 5 matching bases. Germline CDR1 is DFQATT and CDR2 is SNEGSKA (reference sequence). Trimming pared 5 bases from V and 2 bases from J, leaving 13 bases between. This CDR3 spans 13 amino acids. In DNA form, the CDR3 reads TGCAGTGCTCGGCAGGGTGAAACCTACGAGCAGTACTTC. Residues: CSARQGETYEQYF.

This sequence joins TRBV12-3 or TRBV12-4 and TRBJ1-2; TRBD1 aligns across 7 bases. Germline trimming cut 3 bases from V and 7 bases from J; bases unmatched to any gene: 2. The CDR3 sequence is 12 residues long. CDR3 in amino acids: CASSLGTAGYTF. DNA for the CDR3: TGTGCCAGCAGTTTGGGGACAGCTGGCTACACCTTC.

The rearrangement links TRBV28 to TRBJ1-1; weak D call: TRBD1 (6 bases). V dropped 2 bases and J dropped 9 bases, with 16 bases sitting between them. The CDR3 length is 14 residues. CDR1 is MDHEN and CDR2 is SYDVKM in the germline V gene. The CDR3 DNA reads TGTGCCAGCAGTTTAGAACAGGGAACACGAAAAGCTTTCTTT. Residues: CASSLEQGTRKAFF.